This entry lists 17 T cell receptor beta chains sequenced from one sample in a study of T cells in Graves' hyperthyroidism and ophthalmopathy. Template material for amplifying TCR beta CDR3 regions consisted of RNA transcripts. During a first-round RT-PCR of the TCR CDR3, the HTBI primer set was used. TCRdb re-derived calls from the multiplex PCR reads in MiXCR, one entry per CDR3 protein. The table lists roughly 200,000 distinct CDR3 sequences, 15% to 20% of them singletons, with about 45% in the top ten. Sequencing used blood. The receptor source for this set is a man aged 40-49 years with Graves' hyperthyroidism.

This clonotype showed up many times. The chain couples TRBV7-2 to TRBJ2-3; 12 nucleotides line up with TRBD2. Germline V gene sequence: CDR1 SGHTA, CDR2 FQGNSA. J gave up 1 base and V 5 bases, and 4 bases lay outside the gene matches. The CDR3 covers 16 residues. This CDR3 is CASSRTSGMGTDTQYF. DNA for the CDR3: TGTGCCAGCAGCAGGACTAGCGGGATGGGCACAGATACGCAGTATTTT.

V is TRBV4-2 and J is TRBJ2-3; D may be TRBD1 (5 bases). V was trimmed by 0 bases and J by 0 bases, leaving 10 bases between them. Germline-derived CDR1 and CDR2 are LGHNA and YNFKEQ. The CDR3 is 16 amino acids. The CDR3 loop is CASSQEGQPSTDTQYF. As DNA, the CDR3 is TGTGCCAGCAGCCAAGAAGGACAACCTAGCACAGATACGCAGTATTTT.

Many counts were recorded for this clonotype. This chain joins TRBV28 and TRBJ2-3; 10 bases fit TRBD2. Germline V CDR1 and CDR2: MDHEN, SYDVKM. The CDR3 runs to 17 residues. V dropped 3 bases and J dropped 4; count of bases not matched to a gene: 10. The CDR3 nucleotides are TGTGCCAGCAGTTTCTTCAACATAGCGGGGGGCCCAGATACGCAGTATTTT. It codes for CASSFFNIAGGPDTQYF.

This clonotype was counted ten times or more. CDR3 amino acids: CASSYSEKGTYEQYF. CDR3 nucleotide sequence: TGTGCCAGCAGTTACTCGGAGAAGGGCACCTACGAGCAGTACTTC. The chain uses TRBV6-5 and TRBJ2-7; D not resolved. In germline, CDR1 is MNHEY, CDR2 SVGAGI. Trimming left V 0 bases short and J 2 bases short, with 11 bases between. This CDR3 comprises 15 residues.

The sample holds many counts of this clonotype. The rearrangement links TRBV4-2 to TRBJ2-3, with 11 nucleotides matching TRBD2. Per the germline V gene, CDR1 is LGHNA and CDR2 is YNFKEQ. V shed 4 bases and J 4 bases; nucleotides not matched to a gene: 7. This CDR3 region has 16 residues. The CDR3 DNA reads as TGTGCCAGCAGCCCTAGCGGTAGCGGGGGGGCAGATACGCAGTATTTT. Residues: CASSPSGSGGADTQYF.

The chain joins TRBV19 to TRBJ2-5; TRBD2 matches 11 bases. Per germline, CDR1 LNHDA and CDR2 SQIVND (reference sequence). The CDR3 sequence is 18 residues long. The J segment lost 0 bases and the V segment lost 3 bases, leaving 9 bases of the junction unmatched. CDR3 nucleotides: TGTGCCAGTAGTATCCTCGGGACTAGCGGAACTAACCAAGAGACCCAGTACTTC. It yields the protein CASSILGTSGTNQETQYF.

The CDR3 nucleotides read TGTGCCAGCAGTCTTTTCTCTGGGGCCAACGTCCTGACTTTC. It is translated as CASSLFSGANVLTF. The chain recombines TRBV6-4 with TRBJ2-6; D is uncertain. This CDR3 is built from 14 residues. The V gene's germline CDR1 is MRHNA and CDR2 SNTAGT. Trimming removed 5 bases from V and 0 bases from J, with 5 bases in between.

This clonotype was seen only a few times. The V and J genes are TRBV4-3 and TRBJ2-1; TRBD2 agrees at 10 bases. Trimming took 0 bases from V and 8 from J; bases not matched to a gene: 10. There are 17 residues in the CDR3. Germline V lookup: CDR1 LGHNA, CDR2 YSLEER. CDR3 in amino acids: CASSQDSAGGLSDEQFF. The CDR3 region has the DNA TGCGCCAGCAGCCAAGATTCAGCGGGGGGGCTATCCGATGAGCAGTTCTTC.

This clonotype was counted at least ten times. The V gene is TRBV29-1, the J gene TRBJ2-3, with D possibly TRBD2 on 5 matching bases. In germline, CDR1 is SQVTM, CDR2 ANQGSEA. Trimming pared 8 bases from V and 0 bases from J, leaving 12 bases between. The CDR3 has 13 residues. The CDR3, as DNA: TGCAGCAGCGGTAGCTCTAGCACAGATACGCAGTATTTT. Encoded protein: CSSGSSSTDTQYF.

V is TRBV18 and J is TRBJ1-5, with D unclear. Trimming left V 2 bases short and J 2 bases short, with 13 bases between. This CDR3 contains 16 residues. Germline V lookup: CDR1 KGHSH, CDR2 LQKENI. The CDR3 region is CASSPSAGTRNQPQHF. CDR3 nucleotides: TGTGCCAGCTCACCAAGTGCGGGAACCCGCAATCAGCCCCAGCATTTT.

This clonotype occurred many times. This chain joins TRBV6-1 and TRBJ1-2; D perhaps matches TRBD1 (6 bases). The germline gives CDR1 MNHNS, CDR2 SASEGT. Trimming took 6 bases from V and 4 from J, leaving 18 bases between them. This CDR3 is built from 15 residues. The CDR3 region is CASSPHRGLVYGYTF. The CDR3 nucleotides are TGTGCCAGCAGCCCCCATCGGGGGCTGGTCTATGGCTACACCTTC.

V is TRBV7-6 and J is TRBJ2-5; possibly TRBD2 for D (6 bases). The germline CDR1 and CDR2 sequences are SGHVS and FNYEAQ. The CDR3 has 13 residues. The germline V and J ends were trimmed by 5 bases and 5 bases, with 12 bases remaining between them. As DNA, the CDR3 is TGTGCCAGCAGCCCGTCAGGGAGGGAGACCCAGTACTTC. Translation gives CASSPSGRETQYF.

This CDR3 reads CASSESPGGYYGYTF. CDR3 coding DNA: TGTGCCAGCAGTGAATCTCCAGGGGGCTACTATGGCTACACCTTC. The chain uses TRBV6-1 and TRBJ1-2, with 8 bases lining up with TRBD1. Germline values: CDR1 MNHNS, CDR2 SASEGT. The CDR3 has 15 amino acids. J was trimmed by 3 bases and V by 2 bases; bases with no gene match: 5.

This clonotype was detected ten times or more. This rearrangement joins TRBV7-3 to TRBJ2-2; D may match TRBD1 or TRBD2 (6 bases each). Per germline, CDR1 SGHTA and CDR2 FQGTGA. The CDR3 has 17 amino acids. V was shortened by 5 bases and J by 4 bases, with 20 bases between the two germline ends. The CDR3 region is CASSPAARGASTGELFF. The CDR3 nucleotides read TGTGCCAGCAGCCCGGCAGCGAGGGGGGCCTCCACCGGGGAGCTGTTTTTT.

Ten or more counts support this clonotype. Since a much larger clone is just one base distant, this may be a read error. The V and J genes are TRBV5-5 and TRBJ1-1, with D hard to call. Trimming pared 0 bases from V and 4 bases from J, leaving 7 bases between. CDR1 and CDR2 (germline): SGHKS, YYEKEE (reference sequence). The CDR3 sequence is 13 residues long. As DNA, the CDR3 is TGTGCCAGCAGCTTGGGCAGGATCACTGAAGCTTTCTTT. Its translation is CASSLGRITEAFF. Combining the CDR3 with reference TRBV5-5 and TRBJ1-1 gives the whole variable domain DAGVTQSPTHLIKTRGQQVTLRCSPISGHKSVSWYQQVLGQGPQFIFQYYEKEERGRGNFPDRFSARQFPNYSSELNVNALLLGDSALYLCASSLGRITEAFFGQGTRLTVV.

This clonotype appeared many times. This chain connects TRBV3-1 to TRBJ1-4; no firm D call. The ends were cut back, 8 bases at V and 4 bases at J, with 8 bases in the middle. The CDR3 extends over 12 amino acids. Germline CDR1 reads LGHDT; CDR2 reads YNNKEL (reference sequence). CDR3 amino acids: CASRSSNEKLFF. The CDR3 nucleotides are TGTGCCAGCCGATCCAGTAATGAAAAACTGTTTTTT.

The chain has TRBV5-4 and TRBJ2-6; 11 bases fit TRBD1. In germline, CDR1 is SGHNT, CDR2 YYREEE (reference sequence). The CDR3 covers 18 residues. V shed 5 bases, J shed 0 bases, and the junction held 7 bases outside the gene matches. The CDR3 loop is CASSRTGTGGSGANVLTF. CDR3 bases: TGTGCCAGCAGTCGAACCGGGACAGGGGGCTCTGGGGCCAACGTCCTGACTTTC.